The T cell receptor (beta chain) under discussion was sequenced for a study of T cells in tuberculosis. In the case of this clone: Its antigen is undetermined.

The data were produced by immunoSEQ multiplex PCR, yet TCRdb's version contains in-frame clones alone and is incomplete. The table has 35,000 to 45,000 clones, 90% to 95% seen once. Each donor contributed roughly 100,000 T cells on average, unsorted. Study-wide points: The TCR-beta difference was not significant; alpha differences partly reflected length. Cases with active tuberculosis were adults, while controls were adolescents. GEM motif frequencies gave around 67% accuracy; the GMM repertoire gave about 90%.

The specimen sequenced was PBMCs. The TCR was taken from a donor aged 10-29 years with latent tuberculosis or without tuberculosis infection. Some clones in this sample may be carry-over from other donors' samples.

For the CDR3, the DNA is TGTGCCACCAGCAGAGGTGACCGGGACTCCCGGGAAAAACTGTTTTTT. Encoded protein: CATSRGDRDSREKLFF. The J gene is TRBJ1-4, the V gene TRBV15; possible D gene TRBD1, 5 bases. V was shortened by 1 base and J by 8 bases, with 17 bases between the two germline ends. This CDR3 region has 16 residues. Per the germline V gene, CDR1 is LNHNV and CDR2 is YYDKDF (reference sequence).